The 17 T cell receptor beta chains presented below share a single source sample, sequenced in a study of Ad26.COV2.S vaccination and SARS-CoV-2 variants. Profiled with immunoSEQ multiplex PCR; TCRdb holds only in-frame clones, not every one. The sample lists hundreds of thousands of clones, 86% occurring once. The treatment: around 19 received Ad26.COV2.S at low or high dose, single or two shots; about 5 received placebo; per-sample allocation not given. Sampling took place 63 days after the first vaccine or placebo injection. The material sequenced was peripheral blood, taken in a trial of Ad26.COV2.S vaccine versus placebo. The source of these receptors is a person aged 18-60 years who received the Ad26.COV2.S COVID-19 vaccine or a placebo.

The chain combines TRBV4-2 with TRBJ1-4; no definite D call. Germline CDR1 is LGHNA and CDR2 is YNFKEQ. Between the trimmed V and J ends, which lost 1 base and 8 bases, there was a span of 11 bases. The CDR3 length is 14 residues. The DNA for the CDR3 is TGTGCCAGCAGCCAAGGAGGGAAACACGAAAAACTGTTTTTT. Its protein is CASSQGGKHEKLFF.

J is TRBJ1-6 and V is TRBV6-6; tentative D call: TRBD1 (5 bases). Trimming pared 5 bases from V and 3 bases from J, leaving 17 bases between. From germline, CDR1 is MNHNY and CDR2 SVGAGI (reference sequence). The CDR3 covers 17 residues. CDR3 DNA sequence: TGTGCCAGCAGTCCCTCCCGGGGGGGTAGCTATAATTCACCCCTCCACTTT. Encoded protein: CASSPSRGGSYNSPLHF.

The rearrangement joins TRBV7-9 to TRBJ1-5, with a weak D call TRBD1 (5 bases). Germline CDR1 and CDR2: SEHNR and FQNEAQ (reference sequence). V dropped 5 bases and J dropped 0 bases, with 14 bases sitting between them. CDR3 length equals 16 residues. The CDR3 DNA reads as TGTGCCAGCAGCCCCGGGGACGGTTATAGCAATCAGCCCCAGCATTTT. Protein sequence: CASSPGDGYSNQPQHF.

This clone is a singleton in its sample. This chain connects TRBV27 to TRBJ1-4; maybe TRBD1 (6 bases). The CDR3 covers 13 residues. The V end was cut by 6 bases, the J end by 5 bases, with 10 bases between. Germline loops: CDR1 MNHEY, CDR2 SMNVEV (reference sequence). This chain's CDR3 is CASRSTGNEKLFF. CDR3 nucleotides: TGTGCCAGCAGGTCCACAGGGAATGAAAAACTGTTTTTT.

The chain combines TRBV30 with TRBJ1-6; D not resolved. CDR3 length: 14 amino acids. Deletions cut 2 bases from V and 10 bases from J, with 15 bases between. The V gene's germline CDR1 is GTSNPN and CDR2 SVGIG (reference sequence). The CDR3 nucleotides read TGTGCCTGGAGTCGCGACTTCTTAGGGTCACCCCTCCACTTT. It codes for CAWSRDFLGSPLHF.

The V call is TRBV6-8, the J call TRBJ2-5, with 8 bases lining up with TRBD2. The CDR3 runs 19 residues. Germline V gene lookup returns CDR1 MNHGY and CDR2 SAAAGT. V dropped 0 bases and J dropped 3; count of bases not matched to a gene: 15. The CDR3 DNA follows: TGTGCCAGCAGTTACTCGAAGGAATTGGAACTAGCGGTAAAAGAGACCCAGTACTTC. Its translation: CASSYSKELELAVKETQYF.

The rearrangement links TRBV9 to TRBJ2-7; D is perhaps TRBD1 or TRBD2 (5 bases each). CDR1 and CDR2 (germline): SGDLS, YYNGEE. V lost 2 bases and J 1 base, leaving 13 bases between the germline ends. This CDR3 is 15 amino acids long. In DNA form, the CDR3 reads TGTGCCAGCAGCGTCGGGACGGGCGGTTCCTACGAGCAGTACTTC. Its protein product is CASSVGTGGSYEQYF.

V usage is TRBV28 and J usage is TRBJ2-1; no reliable D call. Germline CDR1 and CDR2: MDHEN and SYDVKM. V lost 6 bases and J 11 bases, leaving 14 bases between the germline ends. CDR3 length: 12 amino acids. The CDR3 bases are TGTGCCAGCAGCCCAACGGTGGGTAAGCAGTTCTTC. As protein: CASSPTVGKQFF.

The genes are TRBV4-2 and TRBJ1-2; D not certain. This CDR3 has 16 amino acids. Germline loops: CDR1 LGHNA, CDR2 YNFKEQ. Trimming cost V 0 bases and J 3 bases, with 14 bases left between them. CDR3 in DNA: TGTGCCAGCAGCCAAGACGGAGGCACACGCGACTATGGCTACACCTTC. Translating it yields CASSQDGGTRDYGYTF.

V gene TRBV6-5 combines with J gene TRBJ2-1; D perhaps matches TRBD1 (5 bases). This CDR3 spans 14 amino acids. The V and J ends lost 10 bases and 0 bases respectively, with 13 bases between them. Germline V lookup: CDR1 MNHEY, CDR2 SVGAGI. The CDR3 DNA reads as TGTGCCACCCGTACCCAGGGCTCCTACAATGAGCAGTTCTTC. Translated, it gives CATRTQGSYNEQFF.

The rearrangement joins TRBV4-2 to TRBJ2-7; no reliable D call. Germline V gives CDR1 LGHNA, CDR2 YNFKEQ. V was shortened by 0 bases and J by 2 bases, with 11 bases between the two germline ends. This CDR3 has 15 amino acids. Written as DNA, the CDR3 is TGTGCCAGCAGCCAAGAGCCGTCCTCCGCCTACGAGCAGTACTTC. It is translated as CASSQEPSSAYEQYF.

This clone was seen a handful of times. The chain has TRBV27 and TRBJ1-6; no definite D call. The CDR3 consists of 14 residues. Trimming removed 7 bases from V and 1 base from J, with 8 bases in between. Looked up from germline, CDR1 is MNHEY and CDR2 is SMNVEV (reference sequence). The CDR3 DNA sequence: TGTGCCAGCACCGTCGATTCCTATAATTCACCCCTCCACTTT. Translated: CASTVDSYNSPLHF.

This clone was observed a single time. The V gene is TRBV10-3, the J gene TRBJ2-1, with D possibly matching TRBD2 (7 bases). Germline assignment: CDR1 ENHRY and CDR2 SYGVKD. The CDR3 contains 16 residues. The V and J ends lost 10 bases and 1 base respectively, with 20 bases between them. CDR3 protein: CATRGGAGQSYNEQFF. The CDR3 region has the DNA TGTGCCACCCGCGGCGGAGCGGGACAATCCTACAATGAGCAGTTCTTC.

This chain links TRBV4-1 with TRBJ2-7; D unclear. CDR3 length equals 14 residues. CDR1 and CDR2 from the germline V gene are MGHRA and YSYEKL. V was cut by 0 bases and J by 2 bases, with 8 bases left in between. In nucleotides, the CDR3 is TGCGCCAGCAGCCAAGATGCCAGAACCTACGAGCAGTACTTC. Protein product: CASSQDARTYEQYF.

The V call is TRBV6-1, the J call TRBJ1-1; unclear D gene. CDR1 MNHNS and CDR2 SASEGT come from the germline V gene. This CDR3 has 13 residues. Trimming stripped 2 bases from V and 5 bases from J, with 9 bases between. CDR3 nucleotide sequence: TGTGCCAGCAGTGAAAGGTTGTGGACTGAAGCTTTCTTT. Protein sequence: CASSERLWTEAFF.

The sample holds one count of this clone. This chain links TRBV5-4 with TRBJ2-3; 9 nucleotides line up with TRBD1. Per germline, CDR1 SGHNT and CDR2 YYREEE (reference sequence). Trimming at V came to 6 bases and at J to 3 bases, leaving 11 bases not matched to a gene. The CDR3 extends over 16 amino acids. CDR3 sequence reads: CASNPGGDRATDTQYF. CDR3 coding DNA: TGTGCCAGCAACCCAGGTGGGGACAGGGCGACAGATACGCAGTATTTT. The full variable domain, with the rest looked up from reference TRBV5-4 and TRBJ2-3, is ETGVTQSPTHLIKTRGQQVTLRCSSQSGHNTVSWYQQALGQGPQFIFQYYREEENGRGNFPPRFSGLQFPNYSSELNVNALELDDSALYLCASNPGGDRATDTQYFGPGTRLTVL.

This clone was seen a single time. V gene TRBV19 combines with J gene TRBJ1-4, with D maybe TRBD1 (5 bases). CDR1 LNHDA and CDR2 SQIVND come from the germline V gene (reference sequence). V lost 7 bases and J 4 bases, leaving 13 bases between the germline ends. The CDR3 sequence is 14 residues long. CDR3 amino acids: CASIGADNNEKLFF. The CDR3 nucleotides read TGTGCCAGTATAGGGGCGGACAATAATGAAAAACTGTTTTTT.